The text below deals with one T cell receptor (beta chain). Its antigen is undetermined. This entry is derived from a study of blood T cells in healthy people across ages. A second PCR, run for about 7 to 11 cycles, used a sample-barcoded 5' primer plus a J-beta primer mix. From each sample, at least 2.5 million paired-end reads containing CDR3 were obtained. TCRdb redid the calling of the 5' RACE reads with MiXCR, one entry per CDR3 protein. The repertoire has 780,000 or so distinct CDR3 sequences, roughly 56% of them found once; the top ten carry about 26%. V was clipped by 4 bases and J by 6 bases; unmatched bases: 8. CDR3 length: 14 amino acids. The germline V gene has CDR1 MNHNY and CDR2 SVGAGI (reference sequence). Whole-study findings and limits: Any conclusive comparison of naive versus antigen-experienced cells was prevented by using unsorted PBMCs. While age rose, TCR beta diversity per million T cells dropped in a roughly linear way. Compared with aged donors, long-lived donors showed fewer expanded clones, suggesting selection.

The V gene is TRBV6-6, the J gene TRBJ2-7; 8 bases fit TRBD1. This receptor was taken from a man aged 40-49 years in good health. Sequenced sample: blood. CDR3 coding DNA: TGTGCCAGCAGTTCTGGACAGGGCTCGGGCGAGCAGTACTTC. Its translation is CASSSGQGSGEQYF.